The 2 T cell receptor beta chains in this list originate from one sample, sequenced in a study of T cell responses to AZD1222 COVID-19 vaccine. Libraries were prepared by immunoSEQ multiplex PCR; TCRdb keeps only in-frame clonotypes and omits some of them. The sample contains roughly 150,000 clones, roughly 85% of which appear only once. The starting material was peripheral blood, obtained on day 0 of AZD1222 vaccination. Receptors were obtained from an adult in good health.

V usage is TRBV5-4 and J usage is TRBJ2-7; 10 bases align to TRBD1. The CDR3 has 19 amino acids. Per the germline V gene, CDR1 is SGHNT and CDR2 is YYREEE (reference sequence). The J segment lost 7 bases and the V segment lost 2 bases, leaving 21 bases of the junction unmatched. CDR3 bases: TGTGCCAGCAGCTTCCCCCCGGGACAGGGGATAAGCTCTTTAAGGGAGCAGTACTTC. It is translated as CASSFPPGQGISSLREQYF.

The chain is built from TRBV19 and TRBJ1-2; TRBD1 matches 10 bases. Germline values: CDR1 LNHDA, CDR2 SQIVND (reference sequence). This CDR3 is built from 13 residues. The ends lost 7 bases at V and 4 bases at J; junction bases unmatched: 3. DNA for the CDR3: TGTGCCAGTAAGACAGGGGGCACCTATGGCTACACCTTC. Its translation is CASKTGGTYGYTF.